One and the same sample provided the 2 T cell receptor beta chains below, sequenced in a study of T cell changes during pregnancy in multiple sclerosis. Sequenced by immunoSEQ multiplex PCR; TCRdb stores in-frame clones only, minus some. The table shows about 77,000 clones, with over 75% occurring only once. The sample here was peripheral blood, taken before pregnancy. The receptors shown here come from a female donor with multiple sclerosis, enrolled in a pregnancy study.

The chain employs TRBV5-6 and TRBJ2-3; 9 bases fit TRBD1. The CDR3 length is 15 residues. With 6 bases clipped from V and 5 bases from J, the junction kept 10 bases outside the gene matches. CDR1 and CDR2 (germline): SGHDT, YYEEEE. The CDR3 region has the DNA TGTGCCAGCATCCCCGGGACAGGGATGGGAGATACGCAGTATTTT. This translates into CASIPGTGMGDTQYF.

This clone has just one count. This chain connects TRBV4-1 to TRBJ2-7; 9 bases fit TRBD1. CDR3 length equals 15 residues. CDR1 and CDR2 from the germline V gene are MGHRA and YSYEKL. After removal of 2 bases from V and 4 bases from J, the junction contained 6 bases not matched to a gene. The CDR3 sequence is CASSQPGQGLYEQYF. The CDR3 DNA reads as TGCGCCAGCAGCCAACCGGGACAGGGCCTATACGAGCAGTACTTC.